The 21 T cell receptor beta chains presented below share a single source sample, sequenced in a study of early T cells in non-severe SARS-CoV-2 infection. TCRdb reprocessed the 5' RACE reads via MiXCR and lists one record per CDR3 protein. The profile shows some 40,000 distinct CDR3 sequences, approximately 5.9% of them singletons. Sequenced material: whole blood, taken at baseline. Receptor source: an adult who was a healthcare worker with PCR-confirmed SARS-CoV-2 infection or an uninfected control (not recorded which).

This clonotype came up many times. J is TRBJ2-6 and V is TRBV19, with D hard to call. This CDR3 contains 15 residues. V lost 2 bases and J lost 1, with 6 bases in between. The V gene's germline CDR1 is LNHDA and CDR2 SQIVND (reference sequence). The CDR3 coding sequence is TGTGCCAGTAGTATATCTGTATCTGGGGCCAACGTCCTGACTTTC. This gives the protein CASSISVSGANVLTF. The entire variable domain, with the rest obtained from reference TRBV19 and TRBJ2-6, is as follows: DGGITQSPKYLFRKEGQNVTLSCEQNLNHDAMYWYRQDPGQGLRLIYYSQIVNDFQKGDIAEGYSVSREKKESFPLTVTSAQKNPTAFYLCASSISVSGANVLTFGAGSRLTVL.

A few counts support this clonotype. The chain has TRBV6-5 and TRBJ2-5, with 11 bases that match TRBD2. The CDR3 runs 15 residues. Losses at the gene ends were 2 bases for V and 5 bases for J; bases not matched to a gene: 4. Germline V lookup: CDR1 MNHEY, CDR2 SVGAGI. As DNA, the CDR3 is TGTGCCAGCAGTTACCGGACTAGCGGGTTGGAGACCCAGTACTTC. Amino acids: CASSYRTSGLETQYF.

This clonotype was seen repeatedly, ten times or more. The chain joins TRBV6-6 to TRBJ1-1, with D perhaps matching TRBD1 (6 bases). Trimming took 8 bases from V and 1 from J, leaving 17 bases between them. Germline CDR1 MNHNY, CDR2 SVGAGI (reference sequence). CDR3 size: 15 residues. The CDR3 DNA sequence: TGTGCCAGCGCACAGGGCCTCTCGAGGAACACTGAAGCTTTCTTT. This gives the protein CASAQGLSRNTEAFF.

At least ten counts were recorded for this clonotype. The V gene is TRBV28, the J gene TRBJ1-2; D may be TRBD1 (6 bases). The CDR3 loop spans 10 amino acids. CDR1 and CDR2 from the germline V gene are MDHEN and SYDVKM. V lost 6 bases to trimming and J lost 7 bases, with 6 bases between them. CDR3 sequence (DNA): TGTGCCAGCAGCAGGGGTGGCTACACCTTC. Translation gives CASSRGGYTF.

This clonotype turned up a few times. This chain connects TRBV10-2 to TRBJ2-7; the match to TRBD2 covers 8 bases. Germline CDR1 is WSHSY and CDR2 is SAAADI. This CDR3 has 14 amino acids. This CDR3 reads CTSNSSGSLLEQYV. The DNA of the CDR3 is TGCACCAGCAATTCTAGCGGGTCCCTACTGGAGCAGTACGTC.

In its sample, this clonotype was seen many times. The chain recombines TRBV7-6 with TRBJ2-1; 15 bases fit TRBD2. J was trimmed by 4 bases and V by 4 bases; bases with no gene match: 14. This CDR3 is built from 20 residues. Per the germline V gene, CDR1 is SGHVS and CDR2 is FNYEAQ. CDR3 DNA sequence: TGTGCCAGCAGCTCCTTAGGGGGGACTAGCGGGAGGCCGTTATACAATGAGCAGTTCTTC. Translating it yields CASSSLGGTSGRPLYNEQFF.

There are many counts of this clonotype. This chain uses TRBV7-6 with TRBJ2-5; D unclear. Trimming took 3 bases from V and 5 from J, leaving 16 bases between them. Germline loops: CDR1 SGHVS, CDR2 FNYEAQ. This CDR3 contains 15 residues. For the CDR3, the DNA is TGTGCCAGCAGCTTGTATTCCCGGAGCCGGGAGACCCAGTACTTC. Translated, it gives CASSLYSRSRETQYF. Together with reference TRBV7-6 and TRBJ2-5, the CDR3 gives the full variable domain: GAGVSQSPRYKVTKRGQDVALRCDPISGHVSLYWYRQALGQGPEFLTYFNYEAQQDKSGLPNDRFSAERPEGSISTLTIQRTEQRDSAMYRCASSLYSRSRETQYFGPGTRLLVL.

This clonotype showed up many times. This chain uses TRBV20-1 with TRBJ2-5; the D gene is possibly TRBD2 (6 bases). V was clipped by 5 bases and J by 1 base, with 14 bases between them. Germline V gene lookup returns CDR1 DFQATT and CDR2 SNEGSKA (reference sequence). This CDR3 is 14 amino acids long. The CDR3, as DNA: TGCAGTGCTGCGGGACGGCCTTTCCAAGAGACCCAGTACTTC. This codes for CSAAGRPFQETQYF.

The rearrangement joins TRBV2 to TRBJ2-1; 11 bases map to TRBD2. The V and J ends lost 6 bases and 0 bases, in that order; junction bases with no gene match: 7. From germline, CDR1 is SNHLY and CDR2 FYNNEI. The CDR3 has 17 amino acids. The CDR3 protein is CASSVLAGEISYNEQFF. The CDR3 DNA is TGTGCCAGCAGCGTACTAGCGGGAGAGATCTCCTACAATGAGCAGTTCTTC.

At least ten counts were recorded for this clonotype. This chain connects TRBV30 to TRBJ2-3; TRBD2 agrees at 10 bases. CDR1 is GTSNPN and CDR2 is SVGIG in the germline V gene (reference sequence). The CDR3 length is 16 residues. J gave up 2 bases and V 5 bases, and 10 bases lay outside the gene matches. Here the CDR3 reads CAWAIPSGGHTDTQYF. DNA of the CDR3: TGTGCCTGGGCCATTCCTAGCGGGGGTCACACAGATACGCAGTATTTT.

In this sample, this clonotype turned up many times. This chain connects TRBV7-2 to TRBJ2-1; weak D call: TRBD2 (5 bases). The CDR3 loop spans 16 amino acids. Germline CDR1 SGHTA, CDR2 FQGNSA. V gave up 1 base and J gave up 4 bases, with 14 bases separating them. CDR3 DNA sequence: TGTGCCAGCAGCTTAGGGGAGCGGATCAGATACAATGAGCAGTTCTTC. Amino acids: CASSLGERIRYNEQFF.

A few counts support this clonotype. The rearrangement links TRBV29-1 to TRBJ1-2; D not certain. This CDR3 is built from 12 residues. Germline lookup yields CDR1 SQVTM and CDR2 ANQGSEA. Trimming took off 6 bases at V and 6 bases at J, with 14 bases between the two ends. In DNA, the CDR3 is TGCAGCGTGGGCCGGGCGGCTAATGGCTACACCTTC. It translates to CSVGRAANGYTF.

In this sample, this clonotype turned up a few times. This chain joins TRBV10-2 and TRBJ2-3; D call uncertain. With 3 bases removed from V and 6 bases from J, the gap between germline ends came to 7 bases. The CDR3 consists of 12 residues. Germline V gene data show CDR1 as WSHSY and CDR2 as SAAADI. The CDR3 region is CASSDYVDTQYF. The CDR3 DNA is TGCGCCAGCAGTGACTACGTGGATACGCAGTATTTT.

This clonotype was detected many times. V usage is TRBV7-8 and J usage is TRBJ2-7; maybe TRBD1 (7 bases). Germline CDR1 and CDR2: SGHVS and FQNEAQ. The CDR3 extends over 15 amino acids. V was clipped by 5 bases and J by 4 bases, with 18 bases between them. The CDR3, as DNA: TGTGCCAGCAGCCCACATGGGTCAGGGGGGTACGAGCAGTACGTC. Encoded protein: CASSPHGSGGYEQYV.

This clonotype was seen at least ten times. The rearrangement uses TRBV20-1 and TRBJ2-3; D might be TRBD1 (7 bases). The CDR3 consists of 14 residues. Germline CDR1 reads DFQATT; CDR2 reads SNEGSKA (reference sequence). Trimming took off 4 bases at V and 4 bases at J, with 15 bases between the two ends. The CDR3 sequence: CSAKGAGLADTQYF. CDR3 sequence (DNA): TGCAGTGCTAAGGGGGCGGGATTGGCAGATACGCAGTATTTT.

This clonotype was observed a few times. This chain connects TRBV19 to TRBJ2-2; no reliable D call. The CDR3 contains 12 residues. Germline V CDR1 and CDR2: LNHDA, SQIVND (reference sequence). V dropped 7 bases and J dropped 6 bases, with 9 bases sitting between them. CDR3 residues: CASNTGAGELFF. The CDR3 nucleotides are TGTGCCAGTAATACGGGCGCCGGGGAGCTGTTTTTT.

This clonotype occurred a few times. CDR3 protein: CSVEVEAGLSPGANVLTF. CDR3 bases: TGCAGCGTTGAAGTAGAGGCAGGCCTATCACCTGGGGCCAACGTCCTGACTTTC. This sequence joins TRBV29-1 and TRBJ2-6; D unresolved. The V gene's germline CDR1 is SQVTM and CDR2 ANQGSEA. The V end lost 1 base, the J end lost 2 bases, and 18 bases lay between the germline ends. CDR3 length equals 18 residues.

This clonotype showed up many times. This chain uses TRBV9 with TRBJ2-1; 9 nucleotides line up with TRBD2. The V segment lost 5 bases and the J segment 6 bases; nucleotides outside the gene matches: 6. The germline gives CDR1 SGDLS, CDR2 YYNGEE. CDR3 length equals 14 residues. CDR3 region: CASSILAGGNEQFF. CDR3 in DNA: TGTGCCAGCAGTATACTAGCGGGCGGCAATGAGCAGTTCTTC. Supplemented by reference TRBV9 and TRBJ2-1, the full variable domain reads DSGVTQTPKHLITATGQRVTLRCSPRSGDLSVYWYQQSLDQGLQFLIQYYNGEERAKGNILERFSAQQFPDLHSELNLSSLELGDSALYFCASSILAGGNEQFFGPGTRLTVL.

The genes are TRBV7-9 and TRBJ2-3, with a weak D call TRBD1 (6 bases). Trimming cost V 5 bases and J 5 bases, with 14 bases left between them. Germline-derived CDR1 and CDR2 are SEHNR and FQNEAQ (reference sequence). CDR3 length: 14 residues. DNA for the CDR3: TGTGCCAGCAGCCCCACGCAGGGGTTAGATACGCAGTATTTT. Encoded protein: CASSPTQGLDTQYF.

This clonotype was found many times. The rearrangement joins TRBV30 to TRBJ2-7; D remains ambiguous. The CDR3 is 13 amino acids. Germline V CDR1 and CDR2: GTSNPN, SVGIG (reference sequence). Trimming shortened V by 2 bases and J by 9 bases, and 17 bases separated the two germline ends. CDR3 nucleotides: TGTGCCTGGAGTCGTAAGGGATCGGAACCGCAGTACTTC. Translation: CAWSRKGSEPQYF.

This clonotype has ten or more counts. V is TRBV20-1 and J is TRBJ2-1, with no clear D. V lost 1 base to trimming and J lost 10 bases, with 20 bases between them. The CDR3 has 15 residues. Germline lookup yields CDR1 DFQATT and CDR2 SNEGSKA (reference sequence). The DNA of the CDR3 is TGCAGTGCTAGAGGCGGCACGGACGCCCCCAGGGAGCAGTTCTTC. It encodes CSARGGTDAPREQFF.